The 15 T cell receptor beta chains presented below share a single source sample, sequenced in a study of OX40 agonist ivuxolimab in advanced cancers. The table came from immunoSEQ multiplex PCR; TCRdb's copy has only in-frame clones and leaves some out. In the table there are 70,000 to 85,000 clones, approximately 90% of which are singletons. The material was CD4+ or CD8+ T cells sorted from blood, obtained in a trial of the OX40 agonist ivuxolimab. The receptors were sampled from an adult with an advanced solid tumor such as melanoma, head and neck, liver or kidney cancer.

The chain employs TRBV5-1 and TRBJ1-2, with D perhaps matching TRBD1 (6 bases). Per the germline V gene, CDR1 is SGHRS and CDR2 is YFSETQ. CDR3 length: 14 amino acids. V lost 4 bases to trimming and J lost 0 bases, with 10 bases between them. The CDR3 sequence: CASSIHRANYGYTF. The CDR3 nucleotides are TGCGCCAGCAGCATTCACAGGGCTAACTATGGCTACACCTTC.

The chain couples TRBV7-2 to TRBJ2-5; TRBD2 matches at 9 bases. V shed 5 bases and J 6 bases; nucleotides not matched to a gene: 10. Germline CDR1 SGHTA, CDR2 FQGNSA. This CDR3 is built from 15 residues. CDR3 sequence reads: CASSTLAGVIQTQYF. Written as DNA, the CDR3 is TGTGCCAGCAGCACCTTAGCGGGAGTCATACAGACCCAGTACTTC.

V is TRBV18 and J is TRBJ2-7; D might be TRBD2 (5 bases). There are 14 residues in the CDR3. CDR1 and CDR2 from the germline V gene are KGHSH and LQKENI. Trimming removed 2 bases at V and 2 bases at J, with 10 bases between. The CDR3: CASSPIASTYEQYF. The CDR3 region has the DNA TGTGCCAGCTCACCAATAGCGTCCACCTACGAGCAGTACTTC.

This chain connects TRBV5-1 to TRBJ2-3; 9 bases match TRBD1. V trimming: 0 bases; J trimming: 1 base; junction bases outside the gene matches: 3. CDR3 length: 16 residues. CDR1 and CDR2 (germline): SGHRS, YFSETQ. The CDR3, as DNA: TGCGCCAGCAGCTTGGGACAGGGGGTTGGCACAGATACGCAGTATTTT. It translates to CASSLGQGVGTDTQYF.

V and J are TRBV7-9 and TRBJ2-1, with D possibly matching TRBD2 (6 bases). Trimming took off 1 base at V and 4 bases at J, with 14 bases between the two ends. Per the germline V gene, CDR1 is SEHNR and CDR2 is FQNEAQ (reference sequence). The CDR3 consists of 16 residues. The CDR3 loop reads CASSLGLGGPYNEQFF. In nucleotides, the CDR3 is TGTGCCAGCAGCTTAGGTTTGGGAGGTCCTTACAATGAGCAGTTCTTC.

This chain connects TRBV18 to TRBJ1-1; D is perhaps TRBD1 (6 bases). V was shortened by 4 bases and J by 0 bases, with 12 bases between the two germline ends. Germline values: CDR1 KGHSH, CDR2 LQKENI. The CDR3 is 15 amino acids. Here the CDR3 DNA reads TGTGCCAGCTCACTAGGGGGACTAATGAACACTGAAGCTTTCTTT. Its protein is CASSLGGLMNTEAFF. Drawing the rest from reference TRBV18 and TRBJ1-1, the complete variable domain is NAGVMQNPRHLVRRRGQEARLRCSPMKGHSHVYWYRQLPEEGLKFMVYLQKENIIDESGMPKERFSAEFPKEGPSILRIQQVVRGDSAAYFCASSLGGLMNTEAFFGQGTRLTVV.

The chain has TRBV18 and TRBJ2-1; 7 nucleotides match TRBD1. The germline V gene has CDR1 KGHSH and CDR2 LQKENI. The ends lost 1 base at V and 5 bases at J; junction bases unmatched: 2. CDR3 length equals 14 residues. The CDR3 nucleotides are TGTGCCAGCTCACCACTTGGGACAGACAATGAGCAGTTCTTC. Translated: CASSPLGTDNEQFF.

The CDR3 loop reads CASSPMGAEEQYF. The CDR3 DNA follows: TGTGCCAGCTCACCGATGGGGGCGGAAGAGCAGTACTTC. This chain connects TRBV18 to TRBJ2-7, with D possibly matching TRBD1 (6 bases). Germline V gives CDR1 KGHSH, CDR2 LQKENI. This CDR3 is built from 13 residues. V was shortened by 3 bases and J by 7 bases, with 13 bases between the two germline ends.

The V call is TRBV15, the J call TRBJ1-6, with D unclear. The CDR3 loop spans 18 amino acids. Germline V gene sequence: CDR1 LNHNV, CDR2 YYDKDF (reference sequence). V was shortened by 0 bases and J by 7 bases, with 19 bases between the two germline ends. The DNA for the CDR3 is TGTGCCACCAGCAGAGATCGTCTAATTGGCCCGACGAATTCACCCCTCCACTTT. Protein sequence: CATSRDRLIGPTNSPLHF.

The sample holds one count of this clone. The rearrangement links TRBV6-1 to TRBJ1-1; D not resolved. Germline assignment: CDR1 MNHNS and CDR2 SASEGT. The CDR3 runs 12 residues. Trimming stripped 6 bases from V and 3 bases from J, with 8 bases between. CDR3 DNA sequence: TGTGCCAGCAGGGAGGGCTACACTGAAGCTTTCTTT. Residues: CASREGYTEAFF.

The CDR3 DNA is TGTGCCAGCGGGCCGGGCGGCGGTAGCAATCAGCCCCAGCATTTT. It specifies CASGPGGGSNQPQHF. This sequence joins TRBV7-9 and TRBJ1-5; no definite D call. Germline loops: CDR1 SEHNR, CDR2 FQNEAQ (reference sequence). CDR3 size: 15 residues. Trimming shortened V by 8 bases and J by 0 bases, and 14 bases separated the two germline ends. The variable domain in full, completed from reference TRBV7-9 and TRBJ1-5, reads DTGVSQNPRHKITKRGQNVTFRCDPISEHNRLYWYRQTLGQGPEFLTYFQNEAQLEKSRLLSDRFSAERPKGSFSTLEIQRTEQGDSAMYLCASGPGGGSNQPQHFGDGTRLSIL.

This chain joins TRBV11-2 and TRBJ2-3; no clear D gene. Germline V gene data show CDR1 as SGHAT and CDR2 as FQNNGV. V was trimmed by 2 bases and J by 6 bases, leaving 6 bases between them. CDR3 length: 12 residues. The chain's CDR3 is CASSLRADTQYF. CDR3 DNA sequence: TGTGCCAGCAGCTTACGTGCGGATACGCAGTATTTT.

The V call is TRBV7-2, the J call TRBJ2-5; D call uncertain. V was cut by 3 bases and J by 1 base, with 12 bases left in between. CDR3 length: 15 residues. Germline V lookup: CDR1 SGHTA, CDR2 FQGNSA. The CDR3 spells CASSFYSYSQETQYF. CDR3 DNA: TGTGCCAGCAGCTTTTACAGTTATAGCCAAGAGACCCAGTACTTC. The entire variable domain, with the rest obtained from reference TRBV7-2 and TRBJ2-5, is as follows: GAGVSQSPSNKVTEKGKDVELRCDPISGHTALYWYRQSLGQGLEFLIYFQGNSAPDKSGLPSDRFSAERTGGSVSTLTIQRTQQEDSAVYLCASSFYSYSQETQYFGPGTRLLVL.

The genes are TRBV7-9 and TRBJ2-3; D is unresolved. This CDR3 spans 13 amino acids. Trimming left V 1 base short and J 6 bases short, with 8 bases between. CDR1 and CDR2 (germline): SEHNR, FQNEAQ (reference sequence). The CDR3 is CASSLGSWDTQYF. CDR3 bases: TGTGCCAGCAGCTTAGGGTCGTGGGATACGCAGTATTTT.

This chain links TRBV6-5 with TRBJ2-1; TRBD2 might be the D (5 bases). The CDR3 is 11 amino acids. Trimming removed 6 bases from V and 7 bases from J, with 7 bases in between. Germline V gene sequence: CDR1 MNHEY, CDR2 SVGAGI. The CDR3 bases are TGTGCCAGCAGATGGGAGAATGAGCAGTTCTTC. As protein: CASRWENEQFF.